This T cell receptor (beta chain) was retrieved from a study of CD8 T cells in Susac syndrome. Germline-derived CDR1 and CDR2 are MDHEN and SYDVKM. The V end lost 3 bases, the J end lost 15 bases, and 15 bases lay between the germline ends. CDR3 length: 12 amino acids. With random hexamers, roughly 0.45 to 1 ug RNA was reverse transcribed. TCRdb re-called the immunoSEQ multiplex PCR reads through MiXCR, storing one row per CDR3 protein. The table records around 130,000 distinct CDR3 sequences, roughly 95% of them present only once. The rearrangement joins TRBV28 to TRBJ1-5, with unresolved D. This clonotype was obtained from a human donor with multiple sclerosis. The sequenced sample consisted of CD4+ T cells from PBMCs. CDR3 region: CASSFRQNPGHF. CDR3 bases: TGTGCCAGCAGTTTCCGACAAAATCCCGGGCATTTT.